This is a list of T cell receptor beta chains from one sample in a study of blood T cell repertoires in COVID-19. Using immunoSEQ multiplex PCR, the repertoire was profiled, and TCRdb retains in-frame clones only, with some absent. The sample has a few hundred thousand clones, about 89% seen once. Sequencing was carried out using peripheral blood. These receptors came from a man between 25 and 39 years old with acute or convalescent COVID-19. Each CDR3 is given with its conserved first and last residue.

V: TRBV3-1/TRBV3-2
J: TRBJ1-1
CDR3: CASSQVAGGLEAFF

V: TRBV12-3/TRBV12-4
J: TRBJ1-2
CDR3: CASSHNRVGYTF

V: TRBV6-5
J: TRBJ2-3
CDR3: CATRMRFGTDTQYF

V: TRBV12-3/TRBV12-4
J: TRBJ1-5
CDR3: CASSLSTYQPQHF

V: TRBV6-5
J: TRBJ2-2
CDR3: CASRGAGNTGELFF

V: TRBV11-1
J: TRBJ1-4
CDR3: CASSPRGGTNEKLFF

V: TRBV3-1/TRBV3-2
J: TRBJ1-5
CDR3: CASSRRRHSNQPQHF

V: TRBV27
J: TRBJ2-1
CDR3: CASTITDYPDYNEQFF

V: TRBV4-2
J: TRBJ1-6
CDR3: CASSQDPQGYNSPLHF

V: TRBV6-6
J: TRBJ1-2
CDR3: CASSYDGTGELRGYTF

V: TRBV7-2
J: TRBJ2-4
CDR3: CASSLAGALAKNIQYF

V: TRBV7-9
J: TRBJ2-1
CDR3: CASSPQSGSYQEQFF

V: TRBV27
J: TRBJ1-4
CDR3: CASSLRHPGGKLFF

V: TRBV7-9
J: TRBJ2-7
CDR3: CASSSSAEEQYF

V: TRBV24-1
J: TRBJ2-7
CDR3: CATSDPGQGSYEQYF

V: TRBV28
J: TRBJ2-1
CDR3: CASSLWLRGSYNEQFF

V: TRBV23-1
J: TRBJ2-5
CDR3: CASSPFSSGSTWETQYF

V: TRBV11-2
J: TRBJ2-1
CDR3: CASSLGIAGGANYNEQFF

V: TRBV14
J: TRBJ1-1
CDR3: CASSQDWGQTNTEAFF

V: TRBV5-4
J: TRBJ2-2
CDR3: CASSLGQTRGGELFF

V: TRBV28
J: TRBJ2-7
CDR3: CASTLSGLAVEQYF

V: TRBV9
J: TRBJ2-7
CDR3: CASSASWITGVGEQYF

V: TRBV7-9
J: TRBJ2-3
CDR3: CASRMQITDTQYF

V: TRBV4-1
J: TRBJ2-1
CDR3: CASRRAGEKNEQFF

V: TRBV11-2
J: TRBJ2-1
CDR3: CASCAASGNEQFF

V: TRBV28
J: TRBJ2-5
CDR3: CASSFSGVGGMKTQYF

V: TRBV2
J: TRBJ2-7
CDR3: CASSPWTTYEQYF

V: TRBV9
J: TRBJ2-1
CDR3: CASSADRAGYNEQFF

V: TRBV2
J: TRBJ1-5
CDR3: CASSGQNQPQHF

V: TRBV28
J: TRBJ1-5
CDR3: CASSPGNGPQHF

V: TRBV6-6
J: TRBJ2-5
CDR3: CASSYSAETQYF

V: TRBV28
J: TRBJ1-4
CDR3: CASSPDRGKEKLFF

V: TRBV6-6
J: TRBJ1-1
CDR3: CASITGGTEAFF

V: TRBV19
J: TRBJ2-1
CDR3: CASSIRRQVALNEQFF

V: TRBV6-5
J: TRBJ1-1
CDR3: CASSLLVGDTEAFF

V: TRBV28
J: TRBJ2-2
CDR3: CASSLKPVVGELFF

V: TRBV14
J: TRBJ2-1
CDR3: CASSPLGQVYNEQFF

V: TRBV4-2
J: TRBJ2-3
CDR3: CASSPRTSGGATLFTDTQYF

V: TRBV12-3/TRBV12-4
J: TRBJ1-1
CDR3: CASTGLRSTEAFF

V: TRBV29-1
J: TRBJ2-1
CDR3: CSGHRGYEQFF

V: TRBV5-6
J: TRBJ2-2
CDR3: CASRRRTGGTGELFF

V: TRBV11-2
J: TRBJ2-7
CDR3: CASSLRLAGPYEQYF

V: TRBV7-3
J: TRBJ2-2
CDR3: CASSSQGARTGELFF

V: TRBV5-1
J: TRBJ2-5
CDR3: CASSPEAETQYF

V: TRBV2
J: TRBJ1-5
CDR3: CASSGQQNQPQHF

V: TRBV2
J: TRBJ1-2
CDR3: CASFEDSNYGYTF

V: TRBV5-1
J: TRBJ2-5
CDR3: CASSLALTGTGGLETQYF

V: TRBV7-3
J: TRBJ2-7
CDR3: CASSLGAREQYF

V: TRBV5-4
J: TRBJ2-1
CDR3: CASTLVGRGLAGNEWQFF

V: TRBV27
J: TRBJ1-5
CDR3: CASSLLGNQPQHF

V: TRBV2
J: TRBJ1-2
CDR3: CASVAGTGVAEGYTF

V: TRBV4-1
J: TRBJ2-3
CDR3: CASSRGGKDTQYF

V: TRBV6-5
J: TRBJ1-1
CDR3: CASLPGDRGGTGAFF

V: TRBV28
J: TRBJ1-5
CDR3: CASSLLGSSNQPQHF

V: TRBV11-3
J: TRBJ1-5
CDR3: CASFRYRVQGQPQHF

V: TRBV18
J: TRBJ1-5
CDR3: CASSPRRGYQPQHF

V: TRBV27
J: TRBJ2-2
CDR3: CASSRPGGVNTGELFF